Below are 17 T cell receptor beta chains sequenced from a single sample in a study of OX40 agonist ivuxolimab in advanced cancers. Method: immunoSEQ multiplex PCR; TCRdb's copy keeps in-frame clones and lacks some. The table shows tens of thousands of clones, with around 90% occurring only once. The material sequenced was CD4+ or CD8+ T cells sorted from blood, taken in a trial of the OX40 agonist ivuxolimab. These receptors originate from an adult with an advanced solid tumor such as melanoma, head and neck, liver or kidney cancer.

The genes are TRBV2 and TRBJ2-7; D possibly corresponds to TRBD1 (6 bases). Germline V gene lookup returns CDR1 SNHLY and CDR2 FYNNEI. The CDR3 sequence is 13 residues long. Trimming pared 4 bases from V and 3 bases from J, leaving 10 bases between. CDR3 nucleotides: TGTGCCAGCAGTGGGGGGCTCCTCTACGAGCAGTACTTC. Translation: CASSGGLLYEQYF.

V and J are TRBV9 and TRBJ1-4, with TRBD1 matching over 7 bases. J was trimmed by 7 bases and V by 4 bases; bases with no gene match: 10. The germline gives CDR1 SGDLS, CDR2 YYNGEE. The CDR3 is made up of 15 amino acids. The CDR3 nucleotides read TGTGCCAGCAGCTCTGGTGGAGGGGGCCTTGAAAAACTGTTTTTT. Translated, it gives CASSSGGGGLEKLFF.

V and J are TRBV9 and TRBJ2-5; the D gene is possibly TRBD1 (6 bases). Trimming stripped 0 bases from V and 6 bases from J, with 12 bases between. Germline CDR1 and CDR2: SGDLS and YYNGEE. There are 14 residues in the CDR3. The CDR3 sequence: CASSVEDRTKTQYF. CDR3 nucleotide sequence: TGTGCCAGCAGCGTAGAAGACAGGACGAAGACCCAGTACTTC.

The chain couples TRBV5-6 to TRBJ1-3; TRBD1 might be the D (6 bases). The ends were cut back, 0 bases at V and 2 bases at J, with 6 bases in the middle. This CDR3 contains 14 residues. Germline V gene lookup returns CDR1 SGHDT and CDR2 YYEEEE. CDR3 in DNA: TGTGCCAGCAGCTTGGACAGGGCTGGAAACACCATATATTTT. This sequence encodes CASSLDRAGNTIYF.

The CDR3 bases are TGTGCCAGCAGTGAAACTGGGGGTAATTCACCCCTCCACTTT. The encoded protein is CASSETGGNSPLHF. The genes are TRBV2 and TRBJ1-6; possible D gene TRBD1, 5 bases. Between the trimmed V and J ends, which lost 2 bases and 6 bases, there was a span of 8 bases. The CDR3 consists of 14 residues. Per germline, CDR1 SNHLY and CDR2 FYNNEI.

This clone was detected only a few times. This chain connects TRBV4-2 to TRBJ1-5; D is unclear. The CDR3 extends over 15 amino acids. V lost 0 bases to trimming and J lost 7 bases, with 13 bases between them. Germline V gene lookup returns CDR1 LGHNA and CDR2 YNFKEQ. CDR3 coding DNA: TGTGCCAGCAGCCAAGAGGGCACAGATCGCCAGCCCCAGCATTTT. Translated, it gives CASSQEGTDRQPQHF.

The chain couples TRBV10-3 to TRBJ2-7; 10 nucleotides line up with TRBD1. This CDR3 has 13 residues. Germline CDR1 ENHRY, CDR2 SYGVKD. V was pared by 10 bases and J by 5 bases, with 8 bases of the junction left unmatched. CDR3 region: CATRQGAVDEQYF. DNA for the CDR3: TGTGCCACCCGACAGGGGGCGGTAGACGAGCAGTACTTC.

This chain links TRBV5-6 with TRBJ2-2, with D unclear. V lost 4 bases to trimming and J lost 2 bases, with 3 bases between them. This CDR3 is built from 12 residues. The V gene's germline CDR1 is SGHDT and CDR2 YYEEEE. The CDR3 nucleotides are TGTGCCAGCAGCCAAAACACCGGGGAGCTGTTTTTT. This sequence encodes CASSQNTGELFF.

V is TRBV2 and J is TRBJ2-7, with D tentatively TRBD2 (6 bases). CDR1 is SNHLY, CDR2 FYNNEI, per germline. CDR3 length: 11 residues. V lost 7 bases and J 5 bases, leaving 9 bases between the germline ends. The CDR3, as DNA: TGTGCCAGCATGGGACTGAACGAGCAGTACTTC. Amino acids: CASMGLNEQYF. The entire variable domain, with the rest obtained from reference TRBV2 and TRBJ2-7, is as follows: EPEVTQTPSHQVTQMGQEVILRCVPISNHLYFYWYRQILGQKVEFLVSFYNNEISEKSEIFDDQFSVERPDGSNFTLKIRSTKLEDSAMYFCASMGLNEQYFGPGTRLTVT.

The V call is TRBV12-5, the J call TRBJ1-4; D is perhaps TRBD1 (6 bases). The germline V and J ends were trimmed by 6 bases and 8 bases, with 16 bases remaining between them. The CDR3 consists of 14 residues. Germline CDR1 reads LGHNT; CDR2 reads FRNRAP. The DNA of the CDR3 is TGTGCTAGTGGCTCGGGACACCGCATGGAAAAACTGTTTTTT. Translating gives CASGSGHRMEKLFF.

The chain has TRBV9 and TRBJ2-1; 7 bases agree with TRBD1. Germline lookup yields CDR1 SGDLS and CDR2 YYNGEE. J gave up 4 bases and V 5 bases, and 6 bases lay outside the gene matches. This CDR3 contains 14 residues. The CDR3 here is CASSQGQAYNEQFF. CDR3 bases: TGTGCCAGCAGTCAAGGACAGGCATACAATGAGCAGTTCTTC. The full variable domain, with the rest looked up from reference TRBV9 and TRBJ2-1, is DSGVTQTPKHLITATGQRVTLRCSPRSGDLSVYWYQQSLDQGLQFLIQYYNGEERAKGNILERFSAQQFPDLHSELNLSSLELGDSALYFCASSQGQAYNEQFFGPGTRLTVL.

The sample holds many counts of this clone. The V and J genes are TRBV7-9 and TRBJ2-2; a weak D match, TRBD1 (6 bases). V was cut by 6 bases and J by 5 bases, with 13 bases left in between. The CDR3 length is 14 residues. Germline V gene sequence: CDR1 SEHNR, CDR2 FQNEAQ (reference sequence). The CDR3 loop is CASSRLTGTGELFF. The DNA for the CDR3 is TGTGCCAGCAGTCGTCTTACAGGGACCGGGGAGCTGTTTTTT.

V is TRBV11-3 and J is TRBJ2-7; no clear D. V was pared by 5 bases and J by 0 bases, with 14 bases between. Germline lookup yields CDR1 SGHNT and CDR2 YENEEA. The CDR3 spans 15 residues. The CDR3 loop is CASSRSADVSYEQYF. CDR3 in DNA: TGTGCCAGCAGCCGTTCGGCGGACGTCTCCTACGAGCAGTACTTC.

V gene TRBV7-9 combines with J gene TRBJ1-3; 7 nucleotides match TRBD1. In germline, CDR1 is SEHNR, CDR2 FQNEAQ (reference sequence). V was pared by 2 bases and J by 1 base, with 8 bases of the junction left unmatched. CDR3 length equals 17 residues. The CDR3 DNA follows: TGTGCCAGCAGCTTACAGGGACAGCGTCGTTCTGGAAACACCATATATTTT. Residues: CASSLQGQRRSGNTIYF.

The chain joins TRBV5-1 to TRBJ2-7; either TRBD1 or TRBD2 may supply D (5 bases each). The V gene's germline CDR1 is SGHRS and CDR2 YFSETQ. Trimming took off 4 bases at V and 1 base at J, with 12 bases between the two ends. This CDR3 comprises 14 residues. CDR3 residues: CASSRDLGSYEQYF. The CDR3 DNA sequence: TGCGCCAGCAGCAGGGACCTGGGTTCCTACGAGCAGTACTTC.

The chain links TRBV5-5 to TRBJ2-7, with a weak D call TRBD1 (6 bases). V lost 5 bases, J lost 0 bases, and 15 bases lay in between. CDR1 and CDR2 (germline): SGHKS, YYEKEE (reference sequence). The CDR3 runs 15 residues. CDR3 DNA sequence: TGTGCCAGCAGACCCCAGGGGCCGTTCTCCTACGAGCAGTACTTC. Its protein is CASRPQGPFSYEQYF.

The V call is TRBV11-1, the J call TRBJ1-6, with unresolved D. The germline V and J ends were trimmed by 3 bases and 9 bases, with 6 bases remaining between them. From germline, CDR1 is SGHAT and CDR2 FQDESV (reference sequence). The CDR3 is 12 residues long. CDR3 loop: CASSFMGSPLHF. The CDR3 coding sequence is TGTGCCAGCAGCTTCATGGGTTCACCCCTCCACTTT.